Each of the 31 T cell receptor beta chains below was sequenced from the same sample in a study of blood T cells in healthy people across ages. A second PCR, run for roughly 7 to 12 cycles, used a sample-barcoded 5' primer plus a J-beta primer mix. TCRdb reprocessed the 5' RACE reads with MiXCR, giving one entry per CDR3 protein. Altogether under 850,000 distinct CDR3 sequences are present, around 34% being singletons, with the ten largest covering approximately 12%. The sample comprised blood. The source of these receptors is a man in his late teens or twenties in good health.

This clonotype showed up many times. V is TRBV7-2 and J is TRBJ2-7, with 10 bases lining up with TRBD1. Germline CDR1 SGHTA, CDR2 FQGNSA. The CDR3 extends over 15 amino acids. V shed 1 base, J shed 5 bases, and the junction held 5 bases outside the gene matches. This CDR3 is CASSLVGTGDNEQYF. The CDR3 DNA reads TGTGCCAGCAGCTTAGTGGGGACAGGGGACAACGAGCAGTACTTC.

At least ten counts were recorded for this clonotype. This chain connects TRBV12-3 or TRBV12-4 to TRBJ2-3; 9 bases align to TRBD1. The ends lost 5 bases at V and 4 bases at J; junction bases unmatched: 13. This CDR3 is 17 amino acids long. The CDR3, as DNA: TGTGCCAGCAGTAACGCCCCGGGACAGGGCTTGCCAGATACGCAGTATTTT. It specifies CASSNAPGQGLPDTQYF.

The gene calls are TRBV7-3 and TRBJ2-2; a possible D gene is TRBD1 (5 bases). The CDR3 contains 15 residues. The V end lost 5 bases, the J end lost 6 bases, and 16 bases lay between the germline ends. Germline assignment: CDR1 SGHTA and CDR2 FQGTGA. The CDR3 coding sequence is TGTGCCAGCAGCCCTAACCCCGACAGCCCCGGGGAGCTGTTTTTT. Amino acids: CASSPNPDSPGELFF. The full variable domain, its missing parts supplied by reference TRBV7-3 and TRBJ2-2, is GAGVSQTPSNKVTEKGKYVELRCDPISGHTALYWYRQSLGQGPEFLIYFQGTGAADDSGLPNDRFFAVRPEGSVSTLKIQRTERGDSAVYLCASSPNPDSPGELFFGEGSRLTVL.

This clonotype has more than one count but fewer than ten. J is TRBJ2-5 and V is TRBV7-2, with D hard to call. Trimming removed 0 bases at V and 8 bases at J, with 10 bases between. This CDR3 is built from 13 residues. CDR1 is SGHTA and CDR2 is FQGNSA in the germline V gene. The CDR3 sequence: CASSLASQSTQYF. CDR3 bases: TGTGCCAGCAGCTTAGCGAGTCAGTCTACCCAGTACTTC.

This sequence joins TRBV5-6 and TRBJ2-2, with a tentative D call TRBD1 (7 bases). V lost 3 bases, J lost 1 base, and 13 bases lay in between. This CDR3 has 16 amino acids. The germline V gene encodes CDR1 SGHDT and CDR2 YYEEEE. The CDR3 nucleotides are TGTGCCAGCAGCTGGAGGGCAGGGGGGAACACCGGGGAGCTGTTTTTT. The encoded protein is CASSWRAGGNTGELFF.

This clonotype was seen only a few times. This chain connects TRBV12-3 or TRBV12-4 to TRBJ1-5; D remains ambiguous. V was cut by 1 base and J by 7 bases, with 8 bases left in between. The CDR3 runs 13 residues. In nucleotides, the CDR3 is TGTGCCAGCAGTTTAGGCGGGTGGCAGCCCCAGCATTTT. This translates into CASSLGGWQPQHF.

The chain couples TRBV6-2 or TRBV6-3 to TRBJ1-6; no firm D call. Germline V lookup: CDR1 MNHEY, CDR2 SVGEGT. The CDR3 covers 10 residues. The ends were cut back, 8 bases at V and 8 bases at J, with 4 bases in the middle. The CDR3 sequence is CASGHSPLHF. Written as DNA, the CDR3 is TGTGCCAGCGGTCATTCACCCCTCCACTTT.

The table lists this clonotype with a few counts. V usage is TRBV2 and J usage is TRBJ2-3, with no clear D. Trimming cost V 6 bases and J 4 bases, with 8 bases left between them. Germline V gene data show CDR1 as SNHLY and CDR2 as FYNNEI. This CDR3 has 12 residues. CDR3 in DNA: TGTGCCAGCAGGTACCTTGCAGATACGCAGTATTTT. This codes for CASRYLADTQYF.

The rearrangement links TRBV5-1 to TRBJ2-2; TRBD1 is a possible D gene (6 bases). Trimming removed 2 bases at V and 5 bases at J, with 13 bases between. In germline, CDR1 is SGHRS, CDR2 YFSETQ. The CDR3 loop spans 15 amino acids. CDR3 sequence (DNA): TGCGCCAGCAGCTTACAGGGTGTTGTAACCGGGGAGCTGTTTTTT. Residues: CASSLQGVVTGELFF.

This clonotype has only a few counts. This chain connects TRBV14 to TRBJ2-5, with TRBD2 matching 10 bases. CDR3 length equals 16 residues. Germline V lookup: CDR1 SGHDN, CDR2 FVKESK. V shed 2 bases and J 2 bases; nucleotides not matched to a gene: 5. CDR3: CASSQSTSGLQETQYF. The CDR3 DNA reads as TGTGCCAGCAGCCAATCGACTAGCGGGCTTCAAGAGACCCAGTACTTC.

The CDR3 region is CAISDGLYNEQFF. The CDR3 nucleotides read TGTGCCATCAGTGATGGACTGTACAATGAGCAGTTCTTC. This rearrangement joins TRBV10-3 to TRBJ2-1; D might be TRBD2 (5 bases). The V end lost 3 bases, the J end lost 4 bases, and 7 bases lay between the germline ends. The germline CDR1 and CDR2 sequences are ENHRY and SYGVKD. The CDR3 has 13 residues.

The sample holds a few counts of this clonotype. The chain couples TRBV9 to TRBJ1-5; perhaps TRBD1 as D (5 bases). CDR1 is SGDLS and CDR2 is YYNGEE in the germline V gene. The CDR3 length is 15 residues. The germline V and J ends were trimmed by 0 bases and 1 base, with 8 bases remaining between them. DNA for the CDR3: TGTGCCAGCAGCGTAGCGGGGACGAGCAATCAGCCCCAGCATTTT. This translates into CASSVAGTSNQPQHF. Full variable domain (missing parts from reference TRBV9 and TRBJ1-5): DSGVTQTPKHLITATGQRVTLRCSPRSGDLSVYWYQQSLDQGLQFLIQYYNGEERAKGNILERFSAQQFPDLHSELNLSSLELGDSALYFCASSVAGTSNQPQHFGDGTRLSIL.

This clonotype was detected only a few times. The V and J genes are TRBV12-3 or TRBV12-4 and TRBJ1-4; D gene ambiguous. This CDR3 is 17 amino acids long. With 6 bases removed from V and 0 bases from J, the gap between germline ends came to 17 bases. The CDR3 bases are TGTGCCAGCAGCTTGGAAACAGATAGTGCAACTAATGAAAAACTGTTTTTT. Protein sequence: CASSLETDSATNEKLFF.

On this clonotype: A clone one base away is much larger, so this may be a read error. Written as DNA, the CDR3 is TGCAGTGCTAGAGATCGTGGGGGCTACGAGCAGTTCTTC. Translated: CSARDRGGYEQFF. This sequence joins TRBV20-1 and TRBJ2-1; TRBD1 is a possible D gene (6 bases). Germline-derived CDR1 and CDR2 are DFQATT and SNEGSKA (reference sequence). Trimming removed 0 bases from V and 10 bases from J, with 13 bases in between. This CDR3 is built from 13 residues.

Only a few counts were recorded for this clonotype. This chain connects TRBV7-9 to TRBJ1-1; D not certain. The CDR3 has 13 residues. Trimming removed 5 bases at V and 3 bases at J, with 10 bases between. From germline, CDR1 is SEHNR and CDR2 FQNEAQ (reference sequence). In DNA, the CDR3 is TGTGCCAGCAGCCGCGGAAGTGACACTGAAGCTTTCTTT. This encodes CASSRGSDTEAFF.

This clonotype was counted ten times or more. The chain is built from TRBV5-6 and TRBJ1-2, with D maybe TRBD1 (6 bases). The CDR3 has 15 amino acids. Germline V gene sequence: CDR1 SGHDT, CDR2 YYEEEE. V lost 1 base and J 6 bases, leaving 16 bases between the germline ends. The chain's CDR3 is CASSLRDPGTHGYTF. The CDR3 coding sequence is TGTGCCAGCAGCTTGCGAGATCCGGGGACACATGGCTACACCTTC.

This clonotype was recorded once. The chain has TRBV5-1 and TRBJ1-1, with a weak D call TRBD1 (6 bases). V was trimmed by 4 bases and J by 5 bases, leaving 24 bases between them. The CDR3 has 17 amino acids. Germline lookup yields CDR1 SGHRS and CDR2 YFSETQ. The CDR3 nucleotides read TGCGCCAGCAGCCTACAAGGGGGTAAGGCAGGAGCTACTGAAGCTTTCTTT. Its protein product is CASSLQGGKAGATEAFF.

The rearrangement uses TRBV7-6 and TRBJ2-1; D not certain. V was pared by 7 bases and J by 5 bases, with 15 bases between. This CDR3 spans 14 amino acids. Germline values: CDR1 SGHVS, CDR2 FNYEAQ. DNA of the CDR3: TGTGCCAGCAATCGAAGGTGGGAAGACAATGAGCAGTTCTTC. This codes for CASNRRWEDNEQFF. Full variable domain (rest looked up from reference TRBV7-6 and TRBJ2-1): GAGVSQSPRYKVTKRGQDVALRCDPISGHVSLYWYRQALGQGPEFLTYFNYEAQQDKSGLPNDRFSAERPEGSISTLTIQRTEQRDSAMYRCASNRRWEDNEQFFGPGTRLTVL.

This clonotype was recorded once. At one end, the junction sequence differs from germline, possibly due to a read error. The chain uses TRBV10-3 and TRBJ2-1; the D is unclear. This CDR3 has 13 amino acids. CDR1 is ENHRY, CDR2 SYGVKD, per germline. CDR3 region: CAISAPVYNELFF. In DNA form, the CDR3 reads TGTGCCATCAGTGCGCCGGTGTACAATGAGCTGTTCTTC.

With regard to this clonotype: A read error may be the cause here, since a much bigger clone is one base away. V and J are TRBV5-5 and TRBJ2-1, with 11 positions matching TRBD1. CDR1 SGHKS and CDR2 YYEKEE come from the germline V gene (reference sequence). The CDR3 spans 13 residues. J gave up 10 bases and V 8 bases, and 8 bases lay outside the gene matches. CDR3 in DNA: TGTGCCAGTGCCGGGACAGGGGGTTACGAGCAGTTCTTC. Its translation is CASAGTGGYEQFF.

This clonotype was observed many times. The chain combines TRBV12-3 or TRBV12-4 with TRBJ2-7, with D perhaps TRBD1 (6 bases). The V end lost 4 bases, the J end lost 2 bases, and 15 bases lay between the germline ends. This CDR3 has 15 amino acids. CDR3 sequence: CASSYRDTSTYEQYF. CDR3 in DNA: TGTGCCAGCAGTTACCGGGACACTTCCACCTACGAGCAGTACTTC.

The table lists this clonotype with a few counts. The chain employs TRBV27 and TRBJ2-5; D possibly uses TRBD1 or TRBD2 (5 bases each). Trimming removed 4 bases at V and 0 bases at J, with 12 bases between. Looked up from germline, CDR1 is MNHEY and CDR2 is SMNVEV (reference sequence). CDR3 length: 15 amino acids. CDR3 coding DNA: TGTGCCAGCAGTTCGAGGGACGGAGACCAAGAGACCCAGTACTTC. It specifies CASSSRDGDQETQYF.

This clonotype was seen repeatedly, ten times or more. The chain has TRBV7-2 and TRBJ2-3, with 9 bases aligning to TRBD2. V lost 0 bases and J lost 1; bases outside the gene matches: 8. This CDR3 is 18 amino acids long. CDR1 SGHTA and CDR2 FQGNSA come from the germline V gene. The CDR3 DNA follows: TGTGCCAGCAGCTTAGCCTCGTTCAAGCGGGGGGGCACAGATACGCAGTATTTT. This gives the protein CASSLASFKRGGTDTQYF.

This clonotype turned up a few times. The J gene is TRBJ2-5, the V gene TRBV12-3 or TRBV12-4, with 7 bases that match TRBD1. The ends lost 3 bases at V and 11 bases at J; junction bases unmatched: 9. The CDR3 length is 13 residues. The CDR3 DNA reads TGTGCCAGCAGTTTGATAGGGGGCGATGAGCAGTACTTC. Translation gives CASSLIGGDEQYF.

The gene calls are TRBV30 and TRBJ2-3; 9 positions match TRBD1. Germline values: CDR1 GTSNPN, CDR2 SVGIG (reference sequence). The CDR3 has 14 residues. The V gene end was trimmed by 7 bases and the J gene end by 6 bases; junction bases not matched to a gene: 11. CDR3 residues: CASGRGTGIDTQYF. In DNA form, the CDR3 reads TGTGCCTCCGGTCGTGGGACAGGGATCGATACGCAGTATTTT.

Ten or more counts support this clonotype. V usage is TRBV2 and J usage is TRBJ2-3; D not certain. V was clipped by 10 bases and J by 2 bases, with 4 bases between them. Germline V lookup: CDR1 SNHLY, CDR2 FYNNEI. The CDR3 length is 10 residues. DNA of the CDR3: TGTGCCACCGACACAGATACGCAGTATTTT. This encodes CATDTDTQYF.

The CDR3 loop is CASSQDGSGTSGELRDEQYF. In DNA, the CDR3 is TGCGCCAGCAGCCAAGATGGCTCCGGGACTAGCGGAGAATTACGAGACGAGCAGTACTTC. The chain is built from TRBV4-1 and TRBJ2-7; 11 bases agree with TRBD2. V lost 0 bases, J lost 5 bases, and 18 bases stayed unmatched. Looked up from germline, CDR1 is MGHRA and CDR2 is YSYEKL. This CDR3 contains 20 residues.

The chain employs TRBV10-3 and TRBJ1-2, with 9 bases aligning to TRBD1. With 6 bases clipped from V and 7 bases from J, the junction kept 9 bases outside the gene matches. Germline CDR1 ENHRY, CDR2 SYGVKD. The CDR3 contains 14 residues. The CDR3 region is CAIRPTQGALGYTF. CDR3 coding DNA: TGTGCCATCAGACCTACACAGGGGGCGCTTGGCTACACCTTC.

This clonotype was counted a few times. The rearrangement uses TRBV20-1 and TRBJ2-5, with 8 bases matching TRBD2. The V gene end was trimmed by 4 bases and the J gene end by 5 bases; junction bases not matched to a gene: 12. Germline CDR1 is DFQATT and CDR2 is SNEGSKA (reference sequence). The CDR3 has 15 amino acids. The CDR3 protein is CSATRGAGVMETQYF. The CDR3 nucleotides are TGCAGTGCTACGCGGGGGGCGGGGGTCATGGAGACCCAGTACTTC.

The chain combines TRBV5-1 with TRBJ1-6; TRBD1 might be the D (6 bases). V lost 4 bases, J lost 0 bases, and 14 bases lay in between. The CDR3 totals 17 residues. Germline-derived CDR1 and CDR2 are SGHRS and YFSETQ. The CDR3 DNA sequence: TGCGCCAGCAGCCCAGGGGACGGGAGCTCCTATAATTCACCCCTCCACTTT. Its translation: CASSPGDGSSYNSPLHF.

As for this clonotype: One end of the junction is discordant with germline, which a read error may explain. The CDR3 reads CASSQKGADHSPPHF. As DNA, the CDR3 is TGTGCCAGCAGCCAAAAGGGGGCCGACCATTCACCCCCCCACTTT. This chain connects TRBV4-2 to TRBJ1-6; 7 bases map to TRBD1. CDR1 is LGHNA, CDR2 YNFKEQ, per germline. This CDR3 region has 15 residues.